Listed below are T cell receptor beta chains from one sample, sequenced in a study of blood T cell repertoires in COVID-19. Produced via immunoSEQ multiplex PCR; TCRdb's table is partial and in-frame only. This table has just over 250,000 clones, around four fifths appearing once. The material sequenced was PBMCs or T cells enriched from blood (not recorded which). These receptors all come from a man in his thirties or forties with acute COVID-19. Both conserved end residues are part of each CDR3.

V gene	J gene	CDR3 protein
TRBV12-3/TRBV12-4	TRBJ1-3	CAQEGTNGNTIYF
TRBV5-5	TRBJ2-1	CASSLPSSYNEQFF
TRBV7-2	TRBJ2-1	CASSYPGLAVEFF
TRBV6-1	TRBJ1-1	CASSEPAGTNTEAFF
TRBV5-4	TRBJ2-1	CASSLGLAGIREQFF
TRBV11-3	TRBJ1-3	CASSPGQGPGNTIYF
TRBV27	TRBJ2-1	CATLLAGGNNEQFF
TRBV9	TRBJ2-1	CASSFRTSGGPTNEQFF
TRBV16	TRBJ1-1	CASSQTTGVTEAFF
TRBV28	TRBJ2-4	CATLKTAVAKNIQYF
TRBV6-5	TRBJ1-1	CASTGQGSEAFF
TRBV5-8	TRBJ1-1	CASRTGAGGWSEAFF
TRBV20-1	TRBJ1-2	CSASYDSNYGYTF
TRBV13	TRBJ1-1	CASSRGSRPEAFF
TRBV28	TRBJ2-2	CASSWEPGELFF
TRBV7-2	TRBJ1-2	CASSGGTAYGYTF
TRBV5-4	TRBJ2-1	CASSLTGTAYNEQFF
TRBV5-6	TRBJ1-2	CASSFYVDGYTF
TRBV19	TRBJ1-1	CASSTAPGGVGTEAFF
TRBV28	TRBJ2-2	CASRLTSGGANTGELFF
TRBV18	TRBJ1-1	CATSSDRNTEAFF
TRBV11-2	TRBJ2-3	CASSLDPGTGRSTDTQYF
TRBV24-1	TRBJ2-5	CATSPKGQPQETQYF
TRBV7-3	TRBJ2-3	CASSLMALAGIYTDTQYF
TRBV18	TRBJ1-1	CASSRAAGTEAFF
TRBV19	TRBJ2-5	CASSSQTSGETQYF
TRBV10-3	TRBJ2-5	CATGTSGGYQETQYF
TRBV30	TRBJ1-1	CAWSVGEPTEAFF
TRBV30	TRBJ2-1	CAWRRGLAGNNEQFF
TRBV6-5	TRBJ2-5	CASSLTSQGTQYF
TRBV19	TRBJ2-1	CASSPAGEPNEQFF
TRBV2	TRBJ2-3	CASRKTSGSWSDTQYF
TRBV15	TRBJ1-5	CATSRLPREDQPQHF
TRBV5-8	TRBJ1-3	CASSGTGGNTIYF
TRBV18	TRBJ1-2	CASSPLLTGDYGYTF
TRBV19	TRBJ2-1	CASSPLLYNEQFF
TRBV5-1	TRBJ1-2	CASSSRQGTYGYTF
TRBV27	TRBJ2-2	CASSLTRTGELFF
TRBV15	TRBJ2-6	CATSRIKGAGANVLTF
TRBV6-6	TRBJ1-2	CASSSLGQGAKYGYTF
TRBV9	TRBJ2-3	CASSDRGGAIDTQYF
TRBV19	TRBJ1-1	CASSTRGGEAFF
TRBV30	TRBJ1-1	CAWIVTEAFF
TRBV19	TRBJ2-5	CASSRDSGTGRETQYF
TRBV9	TRBJ2-5	CASSVGVAGGLETQYF
TRBV19	TRBJ1-5	CASKSQGNSNQPQHF
TRBV28	TRBJ1-1	CASSFPGQGPGQEAFF
TRBV24-1	TRBJ1-5	CATSDPRQANQPQHF
TRBV9	TRBJ1-2	CASSVDSWGGYGYTF
TRBV24-1	TRBJ1-6	CATLIPTLNNSPLHF
TRBV5-6	TRBJ1-1	CASSLGQGTMNTEAFF
TRBV30	TRBJ1-3	CAWSGAIGNTIYF
TRBV18	TRBJ1-3	CASSPGPGNTIYF